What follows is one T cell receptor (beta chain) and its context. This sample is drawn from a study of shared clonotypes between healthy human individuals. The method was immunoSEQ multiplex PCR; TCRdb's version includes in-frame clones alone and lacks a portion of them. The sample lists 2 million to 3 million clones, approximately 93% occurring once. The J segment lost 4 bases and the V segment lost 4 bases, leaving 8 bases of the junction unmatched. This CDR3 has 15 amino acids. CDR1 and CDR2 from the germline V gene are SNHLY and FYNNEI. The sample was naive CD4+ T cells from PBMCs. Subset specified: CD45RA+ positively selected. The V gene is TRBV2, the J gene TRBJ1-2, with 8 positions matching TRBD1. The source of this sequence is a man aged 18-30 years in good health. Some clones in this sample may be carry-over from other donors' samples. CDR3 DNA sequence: TGTGCCAGCAGTGCAAATCAGGGGGCTGGCTATGGCTACACCTTC. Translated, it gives CASSANQGAGYGYTF.